Each of the 30 T cell receptor beta chains below was sequenced from the same sample in a study of T cell changes during pregnancy in multiple sclerosis. Clones were read by immunoSEQ multiplex PCR, and TCRdb kept only the in-frame ones, dropping some. The data contain over 65,000 clones, roughly nine tenths of them seen just once; the ten biggest clones take up approximately 0.84%. The specimen comprised peripheral blood, sampled in the second trimester of pregnancy. The origin of the receptors is a female donor with multiple sclerosis, enrolled in a pregnancy study.

The gene calls are TRBV5-8 and TRBJ2-3; tentatively, D is TRBD1 (6 bases). Germline lookup yields CDR1 SGHTS and CDR2 YDEGEE. Between the trimmed V and J ends, which lost 4 bases and 2 bases, there was a span of 14 bases. This CDR3 is built from 15 residues. CDR3 DNA: TGTGCCAGCAGCCGGGCACAGGGCCACACAGATACGCAGTATTTT. It codes for CASSRAQGHTDTQYF.

The V and J genes are TRBV7-3 and TRBJ1-5; D remains unclear. The germline V gene has CDR1 SGHTA and CDR2 FQGTGA. The CDR3 consists of 14 residues. Trimming shortened V by 3 bases and J by 0 bases, and 6 bases separated the two germline ends. The CDR3 spells CASSLDSSNQPQHF. The CDR3 DNA is TGTGCCAGCAGCTTGGACTCTAGCAATCAGCCCCAGCATTTT.

The V call is TRBV5-5, the J call TRBJ1-2; 7 bases are a match to TRBD1. CDR3 length equals 13 residues. Germline CDR1 SGHKS, CDR2 YYEKEE (reference sequence). V shed 4 bases, J shed 3 bases, and the junction held 3 bases outside the gene matches. The CDR3 is CASSRDRDYGYTF. The DNA of the CDR3 is TGTGCCAGCAGCCGGGACAGAGACTATGGCTACACCTTC.

The rearrangement joins TRBV29-1 to TRBJ2-7; 9 nucleotides line up with TRBD1. CDR1 SQVTM and CDR2 ANQGSEA come from the germline V gene. V lost 4 bases to trimming and J lost 3 bases; unmatched junction nucleotides: 4. The CDR3 is 13 residues long. The CDR3 reads CSVAGTGLYEQYF. In nucleotides, the CDR3 is TGCAGCGTTGCCGGGACAGGGCTCTACGAGCAGTACTTC.

The rearrangement joins TRBV7-2 to TRBJ1-5, with 9 nucleotides matching TRBD1. Germline-derived CDR1 and CDR2 are SGHTA and FQGNSA. This CDR3 region has 14 residues. V gave up 5 bases and J gave up 4 bases; unmatched junction bases: 3. Here the CDR3 DNA reads TGTGCCAGCAGCCCTGGGACAGGGAATCAGCCCCAGCATTTT. This encodes CASSPGTGNQPQHF. Full variable domain (remainder filled in from reference TRBV7-2 and TRBJ1-5): GAGVSQSPSNKVTEKGKDVELRCDPISGHTALYWYRQSLGQGLEFLIYFQGNSAPDKSGLPSDRFSAERTGGSVSTLTIQRTQQEDSAVYLCASSPGTGNQPQHFGDGTRLSIL.

This clone was detected a few times. The J gene is TRBJ1-1, the V gene TRBV9; D ambiguous. The CDR3 is 15 amino acids. Looked up from germline, CDR1 is SGDLS and CDR2 is YYNGEE. Trimming left V 0 bases short and J 5 bases short, with 14 bases between. The CDR3 sequence: CASSVVAGLATEAFF. The DNA for the CDR3 is TGTGCCAGCAGCGTAGTGGCAGGACTGGCAACTGAAGCTTTCTTT.

J is TRBJ2-7 and V is TRBV5-1; tentatively, D is TRBD1 (6 bases). Germline CDR1 is SGHRS and CDR2 is YFSETQ. The CDR3 length is 16 residues. V shed 1 base and J shed 0 bases, with 14 bases lying between them. CDR3 nucleotide sequence: TGCGCCAGCAGCTTGACCCTTACAGGGCCCTCCTACGAGCAGTACTTC. Its protein is CASSLTLTGPSYEQYF.

The chain recombines TRBV4-2 with TRBJ1-5; D is uncertain. This CDR3 comprises 15 residues. Trimming took off 0 bases at V and 6 bases at J, with 12 bases between the two ends. CDR1 and CDR2 from the germline V gene are LGHNA and YNFKEQ. CDR3 DNA: TGTGCCAGCAGCCAAGATTTCGGGGTTAGTCAGCCCCAGCATTTT. This codes for CASSQDFGVSQPQHF.

This clone was seen once. J is TRBJ2-1 and V is TRBV5-4; 10 bases map to TRBD1. This CDR3 is built from 17 residues. Germline CDR1 SGHNT, CDR2 YYREEE (reference sequence). With V trimmed by 0 bases and J by 1 base, 4 bases remained unmatched. CDR3 protein: CASSLGRTGGSYNEQFF. The CDR3 nucleotides read TGTGCCAGCAGCTTGGGTAGGACAGGGGGTTCCTACAATGAGCAGTTCTTC.

The chain couples TRBV2 to TRBJ1-1, with 7 bases that match TRBD1. Germline values: CDR1 SNHLY, CDR2 FYNNEI. CDR3 size: 17 residues. The ends lost 5 bases at V and 0 bases at J; junction bases unmatched: 12. In DNA, the CDR3 is TGTGCCAGCAGTCGAGCGGGCCTAGGGACAGTGAACACTGAAGCTTTCTTT. Its protein product is CASSRAGLGTVNTEAFF.

The genes are TRBV2 and TRBJ1-4; possible D gene TRBD1, 5 bases. This CDR3 spans 15 amino acids. Germline V gene sequence: CDR1 SNHLY, CDR2 FYNNEI. Trimming left V 5 bases short and J 2 bases short, with 12 bases between. CDR3 in DNA: TGTGCCAGCAGTACCAGGGTACAGACTAATGAAAAACTGTTTTTT. It is translated as CASSTRVQTNEKLFF. Complete variable domain (other parts from reference TRBV2 and TRBJ1-4): EPEVTQTPSHQVTQMGQEVILRCVPISNHLYFYWYRQILGQKVEFLVSFYNNEISEKSEIFDDQFSVERPDGSNFTLKIRSTKLEDSAMYFCASSTRVQTNEKLFFGSGTQLSVL.

The chain employs TRBV6-6 and TRBJ1-6; D not resolved. Germline CDR1 and CDR2: MNHNY and SVGAGI (reference sequence). Deletions cut 1 base from V and 7 bases from J, with 14 bases between. The CDR3 spans 16 residues. CDR3 DNA sequence: TGTGCCAGCAGTTACTTGGGCGATCTGATAAATTCACCCCTCCACTTT. This gives the protein CASSYLGDLINSPLHF.

The rearrangement uses TRBV4-3 and TRBJ2-5; 8 nucleotides line up with TRBD1. The V gene's germline CDR1 is LGHNA and CDR2 YSLEER. The CDR3 length is 15 residues. V lost 1 base and J lost 2; bases outside the gene matches: 3. CDR3 sequence (DNA): TGCGCCAGCAGCCAAGGGGGACAGGCGCAAGAGACCCAGTACTTC. Its translation: CASSQGGQAQETQYF.

The chain employs TRBV10-3 and TRBJ2-1; 8 bases align to TRBD2. The J segment lost 5 bases and the V segment lost 6 bases, leaving 12 bases of the junction unmatched. The length of the CDR3 is 16 residues. The germline V gene has CDR1 ENHRY and CDR2 SYGVKD. CDR3 DNA sequence: TGTGCCATCAGCCCCTTCCTTAGCGGGGCGGACAATGAGCAGTTCTTC. It is translated as CAISPFLSGADNEQFF.

V gene TRBV7-3 combines with J gene TRBJ2-2; a possible D gene is TRBD2 (5 bases). The CDR3 totals 18 residues. The ends were cut back, 1 base at V and 1 base at J, with 16 bases in the middle. Germline-derived CDR1 and CDR2 are SGHTA and FQGTGA. CDR3 coding DNA: TGTGCCAGCAGCTTAAGCTCAATTACTAGGCTGAACACCGGGGAGCTGTTTTTT. Protein product: CASSLSSITRLNTGELFF.

This chain joins TRBV13 and TRBJ2-5; maybe TRBD2 (5 bases). Germline CDR1 is PRHDT and CDR2 is FYEKMQ (reference sequence). The CDR3 is made up of 13 amino acids. V was pared by 4 bases and J by 7 bases, with 13 bases between. The CDR3 protein is CASSSGTLGTQYF. The CDR3 DNA sequence: TGTGCCAGCAGCTCGGGAACCCTGGGGACCCAGTACTTC. Together with reference TRBV13 and TRBJ2-5, the CDR3 gives the full variable domain: AAGVIQSPRHLIKEKRETATLKCYPIPRHDTVYWYQQGPGQDPQFLISFYEKMQSDKGSIPDRFSAQQFSDYHSELNMSSLELGDSALYFCASSSGTLGTQYFGPGTRLLVL.

The J gene is TRBJ2-2, the V gene TRBV5-4; TRBD2 aligns across 9 bases. Germline V CDR1 and CDR2: SGHNT, YYREEE (reference sequence). V was clipped by 2 bases and J by 5 bases; unmatched bases: 7. The CDR3 runs 16 residues. CDR3 residues: CASSFGGGAWTGELFF. DNA of the CDR3: TGTGCCAGCAGCTTCGGCGGGGGGGCCTGGACCGGGGAGCTGTTTTTT.

This chain uses TRBV6-1 with TRBJ2-5, with D possibly matching TRBD2 (7 bases). The ends were cut back, 1 base at V and 4 bases at J, with 13 bases in the middle. The CDR3 loop spans 15 amino acids. Germline loops: CDR1 MNHNS, CDR2 SASEGT. Here the CDR3 reads CASSEVGGGGETQYF. The CDR3 DNA follows: TGTGCCAGCAGTGAAGTCGGGGGAGGGGGAGAGACCCAGTACTTC.

The V call is TRBV27, the J call TRBJ1-1; TRBD1 matches 10 bases. The CDR3 extends over 13 amino acids. Germline CDR1 is MNHEY and CDR2 is SMNVEV (reference sequence). Trimming took 6 bases from V and 4 from J; bases not matched to a gene: 2. The CDR3 loop is CASSWTGGTEAFF. CDR3 DNA: TGTGCCAGCAGCTGGACAGGGGGCACTGAAGCTTTCTTT.

This clone was seen a single time. The J gene is TRBJ2-2, the V gene TRBV5-4, with TRBD1 identical over 12 bases. V lost 0 bases to trimming and J lost 7 bases; unmatched junction nucleotides: 1. Germline values: CDR1 SGHNT, CDR2 YYREEE (reference sequence). The CDR3 runs 15 residues. The CDR3 protein is CASSLGDRGHGELFF. The CDR3, as DNA: TGTGCCAGCAGCTTGGGGGACAGGGGGCACGGGGAGCTGTTTTTT.

The table lists this clone with a count of one. V and J are TRBV7-2 and TRBJ1-4, with 9 positions matching TRBD1. Germline V gene sequence: CDR1 SGHTA, CDR2 FQGNSA. The CDR3 contains 14 residues. The junction had 4 bases not matched to a gene; V was cut back by 4 bases and J by 7 bases. The CDR3 DNA is TGTGCCAGCAGCTCAGGACAGGGGATTGAAAAACTGTTTTTT. Its translation: CASSSGQGIEKLFF.

The J gene is TRBJ1-1, the V gene TRBV7-6; 8 nucleotides align to TRBD1. V lost 5 bases to trimming and J lost 3 bases; unmatched junction nucleotides: 5. Germline CDR1 reads SGHVS; CDR2 reads FNYEAQ. The CDR3 sequence is 14 residues long. CDR3 region: CASSLSGGHTEAFF. For the CDR3, the DNA is TGTGCCAGCAGCCTATCAGGGGGCCACACTGAAGCTTTCTTT.

The rearrangement joins TRBV6-5 to TRBJ1-1, with TRBD1 identical over 9 bases. This CDR3 comprises 16 residues. Germline CDR1 is MNHEY and CDR2 is SVGAGI. Germline trimming cut 2 bases from V and 3 bases from J; bases unmatched to any gene: 7. DNA of the CDR3: TGTGCCAGCAGTTACCAATCGGACAGGGGCGACACTGAAGCTTTCTTT. Residues: CASSYQSDRGDTEAFF.

The chain carries TRBV10-3 and TRBJ2-3; possibly TRBD2 for D (6 bases). Trimming took off 7 bases at V and 2 bases at J, with 16 bases between the two ends. There are 15 residues in the CDR3. CDR1 and CDR2 from the germline V gene are ENHRY and SYGVKD. CDR3 loop: CAINFAGGITDTQYF. In DNA, the CDR3 is TGTGCCATCAACTTCGCCGGGGGTATCACAGATACGCAGTATTTT.

DNA for the CDR3: TGTGCCAGCAGCCCGCGGGGGGCCCACAATGAGCAGTTCTTC. Translating it yields CASSPRGAHNEQFF. The chain links TRBV9 to TRBJ2-1; TRBD2 matches 8 bases. The CDR3 runs 14 residues. CDR1 SGDLS and CDR2 YYNGEE come from the germline V gene. With V trimmed by 4 bases and J by 5 bases, 5 bases remained unmatched. The full variable domain, in which reference TRBV9 and TRBJ2-1 provide the parts outside the CDR3, is DSGVTQTPKHLITATGQRVTLRCSPRSGDLSVYWYQQSLDQGLQFLIQYYNGEERAKGNILERFSAQQFPDLHSELNLSSLELGDSALYFCASSPRGAHNEQFFGPGTRLTVL.

The V gene is TRBV9, the J gene TRBJ1-1, with D perhaps matching TRBD1 (5 bases). CDR1 SGDLS and CDR2 YYNGEE come from the germline V gene. V was trimmed by 0 bases and J by 4 bases, leaving 16 bases between them. This CDR3 comprises 16 residues. CDR3 region: CASSVGTDGRGTEAFF. The CDR3 coding sequence is TGTGCCAGCAGCGTAGGTACAGACGGAAGGGGCACTGAAGCTTTCTTT.

The CDR3 DNA reads TGTGCCAGCAGCCCATCGACGGGGATGAACACTGAAGCTTTCTTT. Amino acid sequence: CASSPSTGMNTEAFF. J is TRBJ1-1 and V is TRBV7-9, with no clear D. This CDR3 is 15 amino acids long. CDR1 is SEHNR, CDR2 FQNEAQ, per germline (reference sequence). Trimming removed 5 bases at V and 0 bases at J, with 13 bases between.

The chain has TRBV5-4 and TRBJ1-2, with D possibly TRBD1 on 6 matching bases. The CDR3 is made up of 14 amino acids. Per the germline V gene, CDR1 is SGHNT and CDR2 is YYREEE (reference sequence). V lost 4 bases to trimming and J lost 5 bases, with 15 bases between them. CDR3 DNA: TGTGCCAGCAGCCCCCCAGGGGAGTTTTATGGCTACACCTTC. Translated, it gives CASSPPGEFYGYTF. The full variable domain, its missing parts supplied by reference TRBV5-4 and TRBJ1-2, is ETGVTQSPTHLIKTRGQQVTLRCSSQSGHNTVSWYQQALGQGPQFIFQYYREEENGRGNFPPRFSGLQFPNYSSELNVNALELDDSALYLCASSPPGEFYGYTFGSGTRLTVV.

This chain connects TRBV5-1 to TRBJ2-3; D is possibly TRBD2 (7 bases). There are 16 residues in the CDR3. Trimming removed 3 bases from V and 2 bases from J, with 16 bases in between. CDR1 and CDR2 from the germline V gene are SGHRS and YFSETQ. In DNA, the CDR3 is TGCGCCAGCAGCTCGGGCTCCGGGGGGCCCACAGATACGCAGTATTTT. Translated: CASSSGSGGPTDTQYF.

The V call is TRBV2, the J call TRBJ1-1; D not resolved. The CDR3 sequence is 13 residues long. Germline CDR1 reads SNHLY; CDR2 reads FYNNEI. Trimming stripped 0 bases from V and 5 bases from J, with 7 bases between. CDR3 nucleotide sequence: TGTGCCAGCAGTGAAGCGTGGAGAACTGAAGCTTTCTTT. As protein: CASSEAWRTEAFF.